These 32 T cell receptor beta chains share one sample of origin, sequenced in a study of cytotoxic CD8 clonotypes in ibrutinib-treated CLL. TCRdb's table, derived via immunoSEQ multiplex PCR, lists solely in-frame clones and lacks some. There are roughly 130,000 clones in the sample; around 90% occur only once, and 11% lies in the top ten. This material consisted of PBMCs, taken after 12 months of ibrutinib treatment. The receptors originated from a human donor with chronic lymphocytic leukemia.

This clone was detected once. This chain connects TRBV19 to TRBJ1-1, with no clear D. V was shortened by 3 bases and J by 1 base, with 12 bases between the two germline ends. There are 15 residues in the CDR3. In germline, CDR1 is LNHDA, CDR2 SQIVND (reference sequence). CDR3 sequence: CASSIGRNTNTEAFF. The CDR3, as DNA: TGTGCCAGTAGTATCGGTCGGAACACGAACACTGAAGCTTTCTTT.

The chain carries TRBV18 and TRBJ2-7; 8 bases line up with TRBD1. With V trimmed by 2 bases and J by 3 bases, 9 bases remained unmatched. The CDR3 spans 16 residues. The germline V gene encodes CDR1 KGHSH and CDR2 LQKENI. The CDR3 region is CASSPGGQGFFYEQYF. CDR3 DNA: TGTGCCAGCTCACCAGGTGGACAGGGATTTTTCTACGAGCAGTACTTC. Combining the CDR3 with reference TRBV18 and TRBJ2-7 gives the whole variable domain NAGVMQNPRHLVRRRGQEARLRCSPMKGHSHVYWYRQLPEEGLKFMVYLQKENIIDESGMPKERFSAEFPKEGPSILRIQQVVRGDSAAYFCASSPGGQGFFYEQYFGPGTRLTVT.

The gene calls are TRBV27 and TRBJ2-5, with TRBD1 matching 8 bases. The V gene end was trimmed by 11 bases and the J gene end by 5 bases; junction bases not matched to a gene: 7. The germline V gene encodes CDR1 MNHEY and CDR2 SMNVEV (reference sequence). The CDR3 has 12 residues. CDR3 sequence: CAVRGLGETQYF. Written as DNA, the CDR3 is TGTGCCGTCAGGGGGCTTGGGGAGACCCAGTACTTC.

This clone was seen once. The J gene is TRBJ2-1, the V gene TRBV4-1; no definite D call. V was cut by 0 bases and J by 10 bases, with 7 bases left in between. Germline CDR1 and CDR2: MGHRA and YSYEKL. The CDR3 has 12 amino acids. The CDR3 sequence: CASSQESGEQFF. CDR3 bases: TGCGCCAGCAGCCAAGAATCCGGCGAGCAGTTCTTC.

The chain combines TRBV5-6 with TRBJ2-7, with D maybe TRBD1 (5 bases). Germline loops: CDR1 SGHDT, CDR2 YYEEEE. The CDR3 sequence is 16 residues long. The ends were cut back, 4 bases at V and 0 bases at J, with 17 bases in the middle. The CDR3, as DNA: TGTGCCAGCAGCCAAGAAAAAACAGGAAACTCCTACGAGCAGTACTTC. It translates to CASSQEKTGNSYEQYF. Full variable domain (missing parts from reference TRBV5-6 and TRBJ2-7): DAGVTQSPTHLIKTRGQQVTLRCSPKSGHDTVSWYQQALGQGPQFIFQYYEEEERQRGNFPDRFSGHQFPNYSSELNVNALLLGDSALYLCASSQEKTGNSYEQYFGPGTRLTVT.

The chain uses TRBV18 and TRBJ2-3; D is unresolved. The CDR3 is made up of 15 amino acids. The ends were cut back, 4 bases at V and 0 bases at J, with 11 bases in the middle. Per germline, CDR1 KGHSH and CDR2 LQKENI. For the CDR3, the DNA is TGTGCCAGCTCACTCCTTGAGGATAGCACAGATACGCAGTATTTT. This sequence encodes CASSLLEDSTDTQYF.

V usage is TRBV4-2 and J usage is TRBJ1-5; TRBD1 agrees at 7 bases. CDR1 is LGHNA, CDR2 YNFKEQ, per germline. V lost 1 base, J lost 3 bases, and 3 bases stayed unmatched. The CDR3 loop spans 15 amino acids. The CDR3 loop is CASSQATGDNQPQHF. CDR3 bases: TGTGCCAGCAGCCAAGCAACAGGGGACAATCAGCCCCAGCATTTT.

The chain employs TRBV28 and TRBJ1-2; 7 bases line up with TRBD1. CDR1 MDHEN and CDR2 SYDVKM come from the germline V gene. The CDR3 contains 13 residues. V was pared by 6 bases and J by 13 bases, with 14 bases of the junction left unmatched. The CDR3 DNA reads TGTGCCAGCAGCTTCTCGGCGGGGACAGCCCTCACCTTC. Protein product: CASSFSAGTALTF.

The rearrangement uses TRBV7-2 and TRBJ1-3; 7 nucleotides align to TRBD1. The length of the CDR3 is 14 residues. Per germline, CDR1 SGHTA and CDR2 FQGNSA. CDR3 protein: CAGRGPTSGNTIYF. The CDR3 region has the DNA TGTGCGGGAAGGGGGCCAACCTCTGGAAACACCATATATTTT.

This chain uses TRBV7-2 with TRBJ1-3; 10 nucleotides align to TRBD1. The CDR3 loop spans 19 amino acids. Germline V CDR1 and CDR2: SGHTA, FQGNSA. The trim removed 5 bases at V and 2 bases at J, leaving 15 bases unmatched. DNA of the CDR3: TGTGCCAGCAGCCAAGCCGGGACAGGGGAATTGGGTGCTGGAAACACCATATATTTT. This encodes CASSQAGTGELGAGNTIYF.

This sequence joins TRBV27 and TRBJ1-4; possible D gene TRBD1, 5 bases. The germline V gene has CDR1 MNHEY and CDR2 SMNVEV (reference sequence). This CDR3 region has 15 residues. Trimming left V 8 bases short and J 3 bases short, with 16 bases between. CDR3 coding DNA: TGTGCCAGCTCCGGGACCGGGAGGCCTAATGAAAAACTGTTTTTT. The encoded protein is CASSGTGRPNEKLFF.

This clone was observed once. CDR3 nucleotides: TGTGCCAGCAGCTTACAATCAGGGACGCCCTACAATGAGCAGTTCTTC. Translated: CASSLQSGTPYNEQFF. This sequence joins TRBV7-3 and TRBJ2-1; D is possibly TRBD1 or TRBD2 (5 bases each). Trimming took off 2 bases at V and 2 bases at J, with 13 bases between the two ends. This CDR3 contains 16 residues. Germline loops: CDR1 SGHTA, CDR2 FQGTGA. Combining the CDR3 with reference TRBV7-3 and TRBJ2-1 gives the whole variable domain GAGVSQTPSNKVTEKGKYVELRCDPISGHTALYWYRQSLGQGPEFLIYFQGTGAADDSGLPNDRFFAVRPEGSVSTLKIQRTERGDSAVYLCASSLQSGTPYNEQFFGPGTRLTVL.

Remarks on this clone: Distinct nucleotide sequences in the sample also encode this CDR3. The gene calls are TRBV27 and TRBJ1-3; TRBD1 agrees at 8 bases. Germline loops: CDR1 MNHEY, CDR2 SMNVEV (reference sequence). With V trimmed by 5 bases and J by 4 bases, 7 bases remained unmatched. This CDR3 contains 15 residues. The CDR3 spells CASSLQGASGNTIYF. As DNA, the CDR3 is TGTGCCAGCAGTCTCCAGGGGGCCTCAGGAAACACCATATATTTT.

The chain has TRBV5-4 and TRBJ1-1, with 7 bases aligning to TRBD1. The germline gives CDR1 SGHNT, CDR2 YYREEE (reference sequence). This CDR3 is built from 12 residues. V was clipped by 6 bases and J by 4 bases; unmatched bases: 3. The CDR3 loop reads CASTQGGTEAFF. The DNA of the CDR3 is TGTGCCAGCACCCAGGGGGGCACTGAAGCTTTCTTT.

The CDR3 DNA follows: TGTGCCAGCAGTGAGGGGATTGCGGAAAACATTCAGTACTTC. Translated: CASSEGIAENIQYF. The V call is TRBV25-1, the J call TRBJ2-4, with D hard to call. The V gene lost 3 bases and the J gene lost 5 bases, with 11 bases spanning the gap. Looked up from germline, CDR1 is MGHDK and CDR2 is SYGVNS. The CDR3 length is 14 residues.

The chain links TRBV29-1 to TRBJ2-1; D remains ambiguous. Deletions cut 4 bases from V and 7 bases from J, with 5 bases between. The CDR3 totals 10 residues. Per germline, CDR1 SQVTM and CDR2 ANQGSEA. The CDR3 reads CSVGENEQFF. Here the CDR3 DNA reads TGCAGCGTTGGCGAAAATGAGCAGTTCTTC.

V usage is TRBV10-1 and J usage is TRBJ2-1, with a weak D call TRBD2 (5 bases). The CDR3 has 12 residues. V was cut by 4 bases and J by 8 bases, with 9 bases left in between. The V gene's germline CDR1 is WNHNN and CDR2 SYGVQD (reference sequence). The CDR3 nucleotides read TGCGCCAGCAGTGGGACTTGTCATGAGCAGTTCTTC. It yields the protein CASSGTCHEQFF.

The rearrangement links TRBV18 to TRBJ1-4; D call uncertain. The V and J ends lost 4 bases and 8 bases respectively, with 14 bases between them. CDR3 length: 14 residues. Germline-derived CDR1 and CDR2 are KGHSH and LQKENI. The CDR3 region has the DNA TGTGCCAGCTCACGAATAAATATAGAGGAAAAACTGTTTTTT. Encoded protein: CASSRINIEEKLFF. The complete variable domain, with remaining parts taken from reference TRBV18 and TRBJ1-4, reads NAGVMQNPRHLVRRRGQEARLRCSPMKGHSHVYWYRQLPEEGLKFMVYLQKENIIDESGMPKERFSAEFPKEGPSILRIQQVVRGDSAAYFCASSRINIEEKLFFGSGTQLSVL.

This chain joins TRBV28 and TRBJ1-5; 8 bases fit TRBD1. Germline-derived CDR1 and CDR2 are MDHEN and SYDVKM. This CDR3 has 15 residues. V trimming: 5 bases; J trimming: 7 bases; junction bases outside the gene matches: 10. The CDR3, as DNA: TGTGCCAGCAGTCCGGACAGGGCGGTGGGACAGCCCCAGCATTTT. This gives the protein CASSPDRAVGQPQHF.

For the CDR3, the DNA is TGTGCCAGCAGCTTGGGACTAGCGGCCCCACCCGGGACCCAGTACTTC. It encodes CASSLGLAAPPGTQYF. The J gene is TRBJ2-5, the V gene TRBV7-2; 11 bases map to TRBD2. Unmatched junction bases numbered 10, after V lost 3 bases and J lost 7 bases. Germline V CDR1 and CDR2: SGHTA, FQGNSA. The CDR3 is made up of 16 amino acids.

The J gene is TRBJ2-1, the V gene TRBV7-3; 7 bases align to TRBD2. CDR1 and CDR2 from the germline V gene are SGHTA and FQGTGA. This CDR3 has 15 amino acids. V dropped 2 bases and J dropped 4; count of bases not matched to a gene: 5. The CDR3: CASSLAGASYNEQFF. DNA for the CDR3: TGTGCCAGCAGCTTAGCGGGAGCTTCATACAATGAGCAGTTCTTC.

The table lists this clone with a count of one. The genes are TRBV11-2 and TRBJ2-5; D is undetermined. Germline loops: CDR1 SGHAT, CDR2 FQNNGV. Trimming stripped 0 bases from V and 5 bases from J, with 4 bases between. The length of the CDR3 is 12 residues. CDR3: CASSLDWETQYF. In DNA, the CDR3 is TGTGCCAGCAGCTTAGATTGGGAGACCCAGTACTTC.

The genes are TRBV19 and TRBJ2-5; 7 bases agree with TRBD2. The germline gives CDR1 LNHDA, CDR2 SQIVND (reference sequence). The V gene end was trimmed by 7 bases and the J gene end by 5 bases; junction bases not matched to a gene: 7. CDR3 size: 13 residues. The CDR3 DNA reads as TGTGCCAGTACCCGGGGGGTTGGGGAGACCCAGTACTTC. It is translated as CASTRGVGETQYF.

To note about this clone: The same CDR3 arises from other DNA sequences in this sample as well. The genes are TRBV7-3 and TRBJ2-3; 7 bases fit TRBD2. In germline, CDR1 is SGHTA, CDR2 FQGTGA. The junction had 4 bases not matched to a gene; V was cut back by 3 bases and J by 4 bases. This CDR3 spans 14 amino acids. The CDR3 here is CASSLWGGADTQYF. The CDR3 DNA reads TGTGCCAGCAGCTTGTGGGGAGGGGCAGATACGCAGTATTTT.

The CDR3 here is CASSADSHYEQYF. DNA of the CDR3: TGTGCCAGCAGCGCGGACAGTCACTACGAGCAGTACTTC. The rearrangement uses TRBV5-8 and TRBJ2-7; D is possibly TRBD1 (6 bases). In germline, CDR1 is SGHTS, CDR2 YDEGEE. V dropped 4 bases and J dropped 3 bases, with 11 bases sitting between them. The CDR3 covers 13 residues.

The rearrangement uses TRBV7-3 and TRBJ2-1; 10 bases are a match to TRBD2. Germline values: CDR1 SGHTA, CDR2 FQGTGA. The CDR3 runs to 16 residues. V lost 0 bases, J lost 9 bases, and 8 bases stayed unmatched. The CDR3 spells CASSLTVAGGGSEQFF. The CDR3 coding sequence is TGTGCCAGCAGCTTAACTGTAGCGGGAGGTGGAAGTGAGCAGTTCTTC.

V gene TRBV11-2 combines with J gene TRBJ1-5; the D is unclear. CDR3 length: 13 amino acids. The V gene's germline CDR1 is SGHAT and CDR2 FQNNGV. The V and J ends lost 5 bases and 4 bases respectively, with 9 bases between them. CDR3 in amino acids: CASSPGLNQPQHF. Here the CDR3 DNA reads TGTGCCAGCAGCCCAGGTTTGAATCAGCCCCAGCATTTT.

The chain is built from TRBV18 and TRBJ2-5; 9 bases agree with TRBD2. The CDR3 is 15 amino acids. J gave up 2 bases and V 1 base, and 2 bases lay outside the gene matches. CDR1 KGHSH and CDR2 LQKENI come from the germline V gene. The CDR3 region is CASSPLAGVQETQYF. The CDR3 DNA is TGTGCCAGCTCACCACTAGCGGGAGTACAAGAGACCCAGTACTTC. Full variable domain (missing parts from reference TRBV18 and TRBJ2-5): NAGVMQNPRHLVRRRGQEARLRCSPMKGHSHVYWYRQLPEEGLKFMVYLQKENIIDESGMPKERFSAEFPKEGPSILRIQQVVRGDSAAYFCASSPLAGVQETQYFGPGTRLLVL.

This sequence joins TRBV9 and TRBJ2-7; D might be TRBD1 (5 bases). Trimming cost V 4 bases and J 2 bases, with 16 bases left between them. CDR1 and CDR2 from the germline V gene are SGDLS and YYNGEE. The CDR3 extends over 15 amino acids. As DNA, the CDR3 is TGTGCCAGCAGCCCGACCCCCCAGGGCCCCTACGAGCAGTACTTC. Translation gives CASSPTPQGPYEQYF.

This chain links TRBV2 with TRBJ1-1; D remains unclear. Germline V gene data show CDR1 as SNHLY and CDR2 as FYNNEI. Trimming cost V 0 bases and J 7 bases, with 15 bases left between them. There are 15 residues in the CDR3. As DNA, the CDR3 is TGTGCCAGCAGTGAAGCCTCTTCGGACTCCGGTGAAGCTTTCTTT. This encodes CASSEASSDSGEAFF.

The chain couples TRBV19 to TRBJ2-7; TRBD1 matches 7 bases. The CDR3 length is 14 residues. Germline V gene lookup returns CDR1 LNHDA and CDR2 SQIVND (reference sequence). V was pared by 3 bases and J by 2 bases, with 4 bases of the junction left unmatched. The CDR3 bases are TGTGCCAGTAGTATTACCGGGACAGCCTACGAGCAGTACTTC. It codes for CASSITGTAYEQYF.

The chain carries TRBV28 and TRBJ2-3; 13 bases match TRBD2. Germline trimming cut 4 bases from V and 10 bases from J; bases unmatched to any gene: 8. CDR1 and CDR2 from the germline V gene are MDHEN and SYDVKM. CDR3 size: 15 residues. CDR3 loop: CASSSRTSGRGAQYF. The DNA of the CDR3 is TGTGCCAGCAGTTCCCGGACTAGCGGGAGAGGGGCGCAGTATTTT. Based on the CDR3 plus reference TRBV28 and TRBJ2-3, the full variable domain is DVKVTQSSRYLVKRTGEKVFLECVQDMDHENMFWYRQDPGLGLRLIYFSYDVKMKEKGDIPEGYSVSREKKERFSLILESASTNQTSMYLCASSSRTSGRGAQYFGPGTRLTVL.